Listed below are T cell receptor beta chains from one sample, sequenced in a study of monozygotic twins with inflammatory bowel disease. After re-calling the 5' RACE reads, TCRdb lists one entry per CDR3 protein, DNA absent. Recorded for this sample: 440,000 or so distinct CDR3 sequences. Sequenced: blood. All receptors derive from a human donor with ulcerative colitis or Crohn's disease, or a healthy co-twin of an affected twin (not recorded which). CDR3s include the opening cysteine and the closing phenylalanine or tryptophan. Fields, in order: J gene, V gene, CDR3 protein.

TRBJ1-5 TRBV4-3 CASSQDTGPELSQHF
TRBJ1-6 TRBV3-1 CASSQVGENSPLHF
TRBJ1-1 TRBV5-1 CASSPRWAGQGLTEAFF
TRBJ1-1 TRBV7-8 CASSPWDRAAEAFF
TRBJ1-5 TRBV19 CASGAGTNQPQHF
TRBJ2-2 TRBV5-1 CASSFEIDGLAGVPGELFF
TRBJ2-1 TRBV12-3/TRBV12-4 CASSSEGGSNPEQFF
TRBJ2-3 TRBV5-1 CASSFDAGGTDTQYF
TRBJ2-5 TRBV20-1 CSATPREGLRETQYF
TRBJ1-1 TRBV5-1 CASSLDRGANTEAFF
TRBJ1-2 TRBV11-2 CASSPMDRGLGYTF
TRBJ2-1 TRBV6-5 CASRYNLPTQRQFF
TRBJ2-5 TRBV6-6 CAGGGYETQYF
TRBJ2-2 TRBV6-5 CASSWSTGGINTGELFF
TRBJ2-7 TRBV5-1 CASSFRASYEQYF
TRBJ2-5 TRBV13 CASSLAGGPPRTQYF
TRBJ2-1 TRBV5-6 CASSLGTGSSYNEQFF
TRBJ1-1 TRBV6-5 CASSYGGRSTEAFF
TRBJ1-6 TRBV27 CASSLPPGQGYWPLHF
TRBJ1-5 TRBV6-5 CASSYSSRTGYSNQPQHF
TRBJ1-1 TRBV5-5 CASSLFVNTEAFF
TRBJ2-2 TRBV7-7 CASSGRAVEWGGELFF